These 25 T cell receptor beta chains share one sample of origin, sequenced in a study of cytomegalovirus exposure and HLA in healthy donors. PCR was performed using 60 Vbeta and 13 Jbeta primers. Some clones are missing from TCRdb's copy, which holds only in-frame ones; the method was immunoSEQ multiplex PCR. The sample contains about 150,000 clones, roughly 80% of which appear only once. Source material: PBMCs. Receptors originate from a human donor in good health.

The chain combines TRBV7-2 with TRBJ2-3, with 7 bases matching TRBD2. The CDR3 is 16 amino acids. Unmatched junction bases numbered 13, after V lost 5 bases and J lost 5 bases. Germline V gene lookup returns CDR1 SGHTA and CDR2 FQGNSA. The CDR3 sequence is CASSLLTGGRGDTQYF. CDR3 DNA sequence: TGTGCCAGCAGCCTACTTACTGGCGGGAGAGGAGATACGCAGTATTTT.

This clone appeared a few times. This chain joins TRBV6-6 and TRBJ1-1, with a weak D call TRBD1 (6 bases). The germline V gene encodes CDR1 MNHNY and CDR2 SVGAGI (reference sequence). The CDR3 loop spans 12 amino acids. The ends were cut back, 6 bases at V and 6 bases at J, with 11 bases in the middle. The DNA for the CDR3 is TGTGCCAGCAGAAGACAGGATTCTGAAGCTTTCTTT. This gives the protein CASRRQDSEAFF.

This clone was seen just once. The V and J genes are TRBV30 and TRBJ2-5; 9 bases are a match to TRBD2. Germline values: CDR1 GTSNPN, CDR2 SVGIG (reference sequence). The CDR3 length is 20 residues. Trimming took 3 bases from V and 0 from J; bases not matched to a gene: 20. CDR3 sequence (DNA): TGTGCCTGGAGCGCCGGGGTGGGGGTTGAGCGGGGGGTCCACCAAGAGACCCAGTACTTC. Its protein is CAWSAGVGVERGVHQETQYF.

The chain has TRBV30 and TRBJ2-7, with TRBD1 as a possible D gene (6 bases). The germline V gene encodes CDR1 GTSNPN and CDR2 SVGIG (reference sequence). The CDR3 consists of 16 residues. The V end lost 5 bases, the J end lost 5 bases, and 25 bases lay between the germline ends. CDR3 sequence (DNA): TGTGCCTGGGGGGGTTTAAGAGGGGGTCATCCTAACGAGCAGTACTTC. The encoded protein is CAWGGLRGGHPNEQYF.

The table lists this clone with a few counts. The chain combines TRBV5-4 with TRBJ1-3; a weak D match, TRBD1 (5 bases). The germline gives CDR1 SGHNT, CDR2 YYREEE (reference sequence). V was trimmed by 0 bases and J by 4 bases, leaving 14 bases between them. This CDR3 is built from 16 residues. The CDR3 sequence: CASSLEGPSRGNTIYF. CDR3 DNA sequence: TGTGCCAGCAGCTTGGAGGGGCCCTCGAGAGGAAACACCATATATTTT. Filled out from reference TRBV5-4 and TRBJ1-3, the complete variable domain reads ETGVTQSPTHLIKTRGQQVTLRCSSQSGHNTVSWYQQALGQGPQFIFQYYREEENGRGNFPPRFSGLQFPNYSSELNVNALELDDSALYLCASSLEGPSRGNTIYFGEGSWLTVV.

The chain joins TRBV11-3 to TRBJ1-6, with D uncertain. CDR3 length: 13 amino acids. V lost 5 bases, J lost 4 bases, and 6 bases lay in between. CDR1 and CDR2 (germline): SGHNT, YENEEA. The CDR3 spells CASSRLYNSPLHF. CDR3 DNA sequence: TGTGCCAGCAGCCGTTTATATAATTCACCCCTCCACTTT.

This chain joins TRBV11-2 and TRBJ1-2; D remains ambiguous. The CDR3 sequence is 15 residues long. The V gene lost 3 bases and the J gene lost 6 bases, with 17 bases spanning the gap. The germline V gene encodes CDR1 SGHAT and CDR2 FQNNGV. The CDR3 DNA reads TGTGCCAGCAGCTTTCGAATGAGTGGGGAGAATGGCTACACCTTC. Protein sequence: CASSFRMSGENGYTF.

The gene calls are TRBV2 and TRBJ1-4; no reliable D call. Per germline, CDR1 SNHLY and CDR2 FYNNEI. This CDR3 is built from 12 residues. Deletions cut 5 bases from V and 7 bases from J, with 8 bases between. CDR3 sequence (DNA): TGTGCCAGCAGTATACGTAGTGAAAAACTGTTTTTT. It codes for CASSIRSEKLFF.

V gene TRBV7-9 combines with J gene TRBJ1-1; no clear D. Germline values: CDR1 SEHNR, CDR2 FQNEAQ (reference sequence). The V and J ends lost 5 bases and 1 base respectively, with 17 bases between them. CDR3 size: 16 residues. CDR3 coding DNA: TGTGCCAGCAGCGCCCGGGGTTATGGGCGGAACACTGAAGCTTTCTTT. Its protein is CASSARGYGRNTEAFF.

The chain employs TRBV11-2 and TRBJ2-7, with a weak D call TRBD1 (5 bases). Germline loops: CDR1 SGHAT, CDR2 FQNNGV. The germline V and J ends were trimmed by 3 bases and 2 bases, with 8 bases remaining between them. This CDR3 contains 13 residues. CDR3 residues: CASSFQGAYEQYF. In DNA, the CDR3 is TGTGCCAGCAGCTTTCAGGGTGCCTACGAGCAGTACTTC.

The V and J genes are TRBV5-4 and TRBJ2-5; 12 nucleotides agree with TRBD2. V was clipped by 4 bases and J by 1 base; unmatched bases: 2. Germline V lookup: CDR1 SGHNT, CDR2 YYREEE (reference sequence). This CDR3 region has 15 residues. The chain's CDR3 is CASSMTSGGQETQYF. CDR3 nucleotide sequence: TGTGCCAGCAGCATGACTAGCGGGGGCCAAGAGACCCAGTACTTC.

The chain is built from TRBV27 and TRBJ2-5; no reliable D call. The CDR3 extends over 13 amino acids. Germline V gene sequence: CDR1 MNHEY, CDR2 SMNVEV (reference sequence). V gave up 1 base and J gave up 5 bases, with 8 bases separating them. The CDR3 sequence is CASSLFYSETQYF. CDR3 coding DNA: TGTGCCAGCAGTTTATTCTATTCGGAGACCCAGTACTTC.

For this clone: The DNA is left out, because the CDR3 cannot be placed on it with certainty; the CDR3 is given as TCRdb lists it. This chain connects TRBV12-1 to TRBJ2-1; the table's TRBD1 call for D was not verified on the DNA. TRBV12-1 is an annotated pseudogene. The CDR3 extends over 16 residues, inclusive of both ends. CDR3 loop: CASSFAQGIPYNEQFF.

The chain joins TRBV6-1 to TRBJ1-2, with 9 nucleotides matching TRBD1. V shed 5 bases, J shed 7 bases, and the junction held 5 bases outside the gene matches. The CDR3 contains 13 residues. CDR1 and CDR2 from the germline V gene are MNHNS and SASEGT. CDR3 protein: CASSTYRGLGYTF. CDR3 in DNA: TGTGCCAGCAGTACCTACAGGGGGCTTGGCTACACCTTC.

A word on this clone: The germline gene is not matched at one end of the junction; a read error may be the cause. The chain combines TRBV13 with TRBJ1-2; a possible D gene is TRBD1 (5 bases). The CDR3 contains 16 residues. CDR1 and CDR2 from the germline V gene are PRHDT and FYEKMQ (reference sequence). The CDR3 here is CASSLGRVPGLYGYPF. The CDR3 DNA sequence: TGTGCCAGCAGCTTAGGCCGAGTGCCAGGGCTTTATGGCTACCCCTTC.

This clone has a handful of counts. The J gene is TRBJ2-1, the V gene TRBV6-5; 9 bases align to TRBD2. J was trimmed by 4 bases and V by 6 bases; bases with no gene match: 7. CDR3 length: 15 amino acids. The germline V gene has CDR1 MNHEY and CDR2 SVGAGI. The CDR3, as DNA: TGTGCCAGCAGCCGGTCTAGCGGGGAATACAATGAGCAGTTCTTC. It codes for CASSRSSGEYNEQFF.

The rearrangement uses TRBV10-1 and TRBJ2-1; maybe TRBD1 (6 bases). From germline, CDR1 is WNHNN and CDR2 SYGVQD (reference sequence). CDR3 length: 14 residues. Trimming took 3 bases from V and 6 from J, leaving 12 bases between them. This CDR3 is CASSERTATNEQFF. CDR3 DNA: TGCGCCAGCAGTGAACGGACAGCCACCAATGAGCAGTTCTTC.

The V call is TRBV7-6, the J call TRBJ2-5; D is possibly TRBD1 (6 bases). V was clipped by 4 bases and J by 4 bases, with 19 bases between them. The CDR3 is 16 amino acids. Germline-derived CDR1 and CDR2 are SGHVS and FNYEAQ. The CDR3 DNA follows: TGTGCCAGCAGCTCAAATTACAGGGCCTCTCGAGAGACCCAGTACTTC. Protein sequence: CASSSNYRASRETQYF.

The rearrangement links TRBV10-1 to TRBJ2-1, with 9 bases that match TRBD1. The CDR3 is 16 amino acids. V shed 1 base, J shed 7 bases, and the junction held 8 bases outside the gene matches. Germline loops: CDR1 WNHNN, CDR2 SYGVQD (reference sequence). The CDR3 sequence: CASSELPTGGVNEQFF. The CDR3 nucleotides read TGCGCCAGCAGTGAGTTACCGACAGGGGGTGTGAATGAGCAGTTCTTC.

The V call is TRBV10-3, the J call TRBJ1-1; no reliable D call. The V end lost 7 bases, the J end lost 4 bases, and 16 bases lay between the germline ends. The CDR3 contains 14 residues. Germline CDR1 and CDR2: ENHRY and SYGVKD. In nucleotides, the CDR3 is TGTGCCATCACAAAGACTGGTTATTCCACTGAAGCTTTCTTT. It specifies CAITKTGYSTEAFF.

The rearrangement joins TRBV6-1 to TRBJ1-6, with TRBD1 matching 7 bases. The CDR3 is 14 residues long. Trimming took 3 bases from V and 5 from J; bases not matched to a gene: 1. CDR1 and CDR2 from the germline V gene are MNHNS and SASEGT. The CDR3 is CASSDRGDNSPLHF. CDR3 nucleotide sequence: TGTGCCAGCAGTGACAGGGGGGATAATTCACCCCTCCACTTT.

This clone appeared a few times. Relative to the germline gene, one junction end is altered; a read error may explain this. This sequence joins TRBV7-9 and TRBJ2-7; maybe TRBD2 (6 bases). The CDR3 runs to 12 residues. Germline loops: CDR1 SEHNR, CDR2 FQNEAQ (reference sequence). The CDR3 DNA is TGTTCCAGCAGCTTAGTAGGAGGGAGGCAGTACTTC. Amino acids: CSSSLVGGRQYF.

DNA for the CDR3: TGTGCCAGCAGTGCCGGGACAGATAGCAATCAGCCCCAGCATTTT. It is translated as CASSAGTDSNQPQHF. This chain uses TRBV6-1 with TRBJ1-5; 7 bases are a match to TRBD1. V trimming: 4 bases; J trimming: 0 bases; junction bases outside the gene matches: 3. Germline values: CDR1 MNHNS, CDR2 SASEGT. The CDR3 runs to 15 residues.

The chain employs TRBV5-6 and TRBJ2-3, with 10 bases aligning to TRBD2. The CDR3 is 19 amino acids. The germline gives CDR1 SGHDT, CDR2 YYEEEE. V shed 4 bases, J shed 2 bases, and the junction held 16 bases outside the gene matches. The DNA for the CDR3 is TGTGCCAGCAGCCCCACTAGCGGGATAACTCATTACCTCACAGATACGCAGTATTTT. It specifies CASSPTSGITHYLTDTQYF.

V and J are TRBV19 and TRBJ1-1, with 7 positions matching TRBD1. J gave up 0 bases and V 0 bases, and 10 bases lay outside the gene matches. This CDR3 spans 18 amino acids. Germline V gene lookup returns CDR1 LNHDA and CDR2 SQIVND (reference sequence). Written as DNA, the CDR3 is TGTGCCAGTAGTATAGATCTATTAGGGACAGAGCTGAACACTGAAGCTTTCTTT. Its translation: CASSIDLLGTELNTEAFF.